This T cell receptor beta chain is drawn from a study of identical twins. Study-wide results and limits: Those out-of-frame alpha sequences shared by twins showed an excess of low generation probability.

With V trimmed by 2 bases and J by 7 bases, 9 bases remained unmatched. Germline V gene sequence: CDR1 SEHNR, CDR2 FQNEAQ (reference sequence). The CDR3 has 16 amino acids. TCRdb fed the 5' RACE reads into MiXCR, producing one record per CDR3 protein. The data show approximately 500,000 distinct CDR3 sequences, 20% to 30% seen once. Healthy Caucasian individuals made up all the donors. Concerning this clonotype itself: The antigen remains unidentified.

These same records also appear under a second study, on T cells expressing NK-cell markers. As that report states: More than 5 donors had dominant NKG2C+ clonotypes that comprised about 1.0-7.5% of their CD8+ T cells. Expanded NKG2C+ T cell clones had unclear HCMV specificity.

The TCR was taken from a woman in her late teens or twenties in good health. The chain has TRBV7-9 and TRBJ2-1, with TRBD2 identical over 9 bases. Sequenced: CD4+ T cells sorted from blood. Here the CDR3 DNA reads TGTGCCAGCAGCTTATGGGTAGCGGGAGATGAGAATGAGCAGTTCTTC. This encodes CASSLWVAGDENEQFF. The whole variable domain, remainder taken from reference TRBV7-9 and TRBJ2-1, is DTGVSQNPRHKITKRGQNVTFRCDPISEHNRLYWYRQTLGQGPEFLTYFQNEAQLEKSRLLSDRFSAERPKGSFSTLEIQRTEQGDSAMYLCASSLWVAGDENEQFFGPGTRLTVL.